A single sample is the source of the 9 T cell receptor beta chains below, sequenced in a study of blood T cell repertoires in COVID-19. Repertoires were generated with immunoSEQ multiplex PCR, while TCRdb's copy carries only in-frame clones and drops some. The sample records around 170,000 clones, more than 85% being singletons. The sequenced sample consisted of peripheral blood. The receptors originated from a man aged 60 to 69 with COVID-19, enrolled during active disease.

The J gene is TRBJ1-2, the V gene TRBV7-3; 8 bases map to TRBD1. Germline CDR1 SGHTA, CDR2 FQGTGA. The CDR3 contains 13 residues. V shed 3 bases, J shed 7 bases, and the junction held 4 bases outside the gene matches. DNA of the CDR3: TGTGCCAGCAGCTTGGACAGGGTGACTGGCTACACCTTC. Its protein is CASSLDRVTGYTF.

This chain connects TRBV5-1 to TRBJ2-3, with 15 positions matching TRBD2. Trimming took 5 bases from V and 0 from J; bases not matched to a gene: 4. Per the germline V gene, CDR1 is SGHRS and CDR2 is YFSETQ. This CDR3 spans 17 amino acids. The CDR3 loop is CASRPGTSGRSTDTQYF. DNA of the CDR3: TGCGCCAGCAGACCTGGGACTAGCGGGAGGAGCACAGATACGCAGTATTTT.

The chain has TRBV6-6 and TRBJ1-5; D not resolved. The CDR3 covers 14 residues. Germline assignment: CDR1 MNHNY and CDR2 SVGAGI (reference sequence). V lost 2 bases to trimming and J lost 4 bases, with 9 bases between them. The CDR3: CASSYMEENQPQHF. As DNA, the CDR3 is TGTGCCAGCAGTTACATGGAGGAGAATCAGCCCCAGCATTTT.

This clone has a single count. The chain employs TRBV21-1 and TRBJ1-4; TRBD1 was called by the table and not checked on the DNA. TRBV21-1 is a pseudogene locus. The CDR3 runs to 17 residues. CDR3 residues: CASRELQGPSTNEKLFF. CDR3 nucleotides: TGTGCCAGCAGAGAACTTCAGGGGCCCTCAACTAATGAAAAACTGTTTTTT.

Here the CDR3 reads CASSLFTGSNQPQHF. In DNA form, the CDR3 reads TGTGCCAGCAGCTTATTCACAGGGAGCAATCAGCCCCAGCATTTT. This sequence joins TRBV7-2 and TRBJ1-5; possible D gene TRBD1, 6 bases. V lost 2 bases and J 1 base, leaving 9 bases between the germline ends. Germline CDR1 SGHTA, CDR2 FQGNSA. CDR3 length equals 15 residues.

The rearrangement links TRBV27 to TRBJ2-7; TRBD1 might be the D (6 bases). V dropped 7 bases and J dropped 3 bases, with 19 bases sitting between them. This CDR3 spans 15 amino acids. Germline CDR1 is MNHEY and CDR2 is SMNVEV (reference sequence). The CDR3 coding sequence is TGTGCCAGCACCCTGGATCGGACAGACTACTACGAGCAGTACTTC. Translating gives CASTLDRTDYYEQYF.

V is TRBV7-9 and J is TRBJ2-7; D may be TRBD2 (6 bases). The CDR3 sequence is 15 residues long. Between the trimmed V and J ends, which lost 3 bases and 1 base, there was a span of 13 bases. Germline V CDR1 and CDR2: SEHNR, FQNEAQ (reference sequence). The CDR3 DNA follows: TGTGCCAGCAGCTTGTCCCTGGGGGGTTCCTACGAGCAGTACTTC. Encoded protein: CASSLSLGGSYEQYF. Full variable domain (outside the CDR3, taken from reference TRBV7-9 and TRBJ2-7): DTGVSQNPRHKITKRGQNVTFRCDPISEHNRLYWYRQTLGQGPEFLTYFQNEAQLEKSRLLSDRFSAERPKGSFSTLEIQRTEQGDSAMYLCASSLSLGGSYEQYFGPGTRLTVT.

In DNA form, the CDR3 reads TGTGCCAGCAGTTACAGGGGACTGGACTATGGCTACACCTTC. This translates into CASSYRGLDYGYTF. This chain uses TRBV6-5 with TRBJ1-2; D is possibly TRBD1 (5 bases). The germline gives CDR1 MNHEY, CDR2 SVGAGI. Trimming shortened V by 2 bases and J by 3 bases, and 10 bases separated the two germline ends. CDR3 size: 14 residues.

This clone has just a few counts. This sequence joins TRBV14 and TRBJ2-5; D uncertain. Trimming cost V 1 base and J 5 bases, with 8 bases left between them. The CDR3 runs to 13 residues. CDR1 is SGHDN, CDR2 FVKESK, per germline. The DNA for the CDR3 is TGTGCCAGCAGCCAAGTTTGGGCGGAGACCCAGTACTTC. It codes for CASSQVWAETQYF.